This T cell receptor beta chain was identified in a study of OX40 agonist ivuxolimab in advanced cancers. For the study in its entirety: Ivuxolimab was an agonistic, fully human IgG2 monoclonal antibody directed against OX40 (CD134), a costimulatory receptor. Intravenous ivuxolimab was administered to patients every 2 weeks at six dose levels: 0.01, 0.1, 0.3, 1.5, 3 and 10 mg/kg. Of the roughly 52 dose-escalation patients, hepatocellular carcinoma was present in roughly 19, melanoma in approximately 15, renal cell carcinoma in 9 and head and neck cancer in 9. The dose-escalation cohort was 82.7% male with a mean age of about 60 years, ranging from roughly 20 to 80. Patients were allowed to have had prior anti-PD-1, anti-PD-L1 or anti-CTLA-4 therapy, and approximately 41% of the dose-escalation patients had previously received checkpoint inhibitors. Three dose-escalation patients achieved partial responses, one with hepatocellular carcinoma and two with cutaneous melanoma. The purpose of peripheral TCRbeta sequencing was to test whether ivuxolimab changed TCR sequence diversity and led to clonal T-cell expansion. The paper describes the monotherapy dose-escalation part (N of about 57 patients) of the phase I trial of ivuxolimab. Overall study outcomes, separate from this receptor: Clonal expansion of both CD4+ and CD8+ blood T cells was observed from baseline to week 6 at doses 0.1 to 3.0 mg/kg. Low levels of normalized T-cell clonal expansion were also shown by some nonresponding patients. Partial responders in the 0.1-3.0 mg/kg groups had among the lowest normalized peripheral clonal expansion, especially among CD8+ T cells. After ivuxolimab, CD8+ T cells had more expanded clones than CD4+ T cells on average. The antigen specificity of the clonally expanded peripheral T cells was not determined.

As for this clone: It lacks a known antigen. No clone much larger than this one lies a single base away; base qualities are absent.

The trial excluded patients who had a history of autoimmune disease or were on systemic immunosuppression. Peripheral blood for TCR sequencing was collected from all dose cohorts at baseline, on cycle 4 day 1, and on cycle 7 day 1. The samples were taken from a phase I, first-in-human, multicenter, open-label dose-escalation trial of ivuxolimab. Adults with locally advanced or metastatic head and neck squamous cell, hepatocellular, melanoma or renal cell carcinoma were enrolled in the trial. Before TCR sequencing, CD4+ T cells and CD8+ T cells from peripheral blood were sorted into separate populations. Genomic DNA was isolated from the sorted cells so that the TCRbeta CDR3 region could be sequenced. The immunoSEQ Assay was used to sequence the TCRbeta CDR3 regions. TCRdb carries this immuneACCESS record with in-frame sequences only. Its versions omit some clonotypes, under half of them owing to an unresolved V gene in the studies checked, with the rest unexplained. Present in this sample are about 31,000 clones, around 87% of which were seen just once. The top ten clonotypes cover 20% to 30% of the sample.

Material: CD4+ or CD8+ T cells sorted from blood, obtained in a trial of the OX40 agonist ivuxolimab. This receptor was identified in an adult with an advanced solid tumor such as melanoma, head and neck, liver or kidney cancer.

The CDR3 sequence is CASGRTGALAGGTYNEQFF. The DNA is as follows: TGTGCTAGTGGCAGGACAGGAGCTTTAGCGGGAGGGACCTACAATGAGCAGTTCTTC. The chain is encoded by TRBV12-5 joined to TRBJ2-1, with TRBD2 identical over 11 junction bases. The CDR3 spans 19 residues, from the cysteine through the phenylalanine. The retained sequence is limited to the CDR3, 57 bases, with the frame set at the first base. The junction shows trimming of 6 bases on V and 2 bases on J, and the gene matches do not reach 15 bases of it. CDR1 and CDR2 were assigned from the germline V gene as LGHNT and FRNRAP.